The 27 T cell receptor beta chains listed next were all sequenced from one sample in a study of CD8 T cells in Susac syndrome (dated by TCRdb to between 2018 and 2021). Library preparation employed the immunoSEQ multiplex PCR assay. RNA was extracted using the RNeasy kit, and about 0.45 to 1 ug of the RNA was reverse transcribed with random hexamers. The raw public data were reprocessed by TCRdb itself: fastp quality trimming at Q25, MiXCR clonotype calling, in-frame beta chains only. Rows are combined by CDR3 protein, so each entry shows the most common genes and DNA. This sample lists some 450,000 distinct CDR3 sequences; approximately 85% were detected once. Together, the top ten hold about 0.12% of the sample. The sequenced sample was CD8+ T cells from PBMCs. Every receptor here comes from a human donor with multiple sclerosis.

This chain joins TRBV27 and TRBJ2-7, with D unclear. CDR3 length equals 11 residues. V was clipped by 5 bases and J by 5 bases, with 7 bases between them. CDR1 MNHEY and CDR2 SMNVEV come from the germline V gene (reference sequence). The CDR3 here is CASSHSNEQYF. The CDR3 region has the DNA TGTGCCAGCAGTCATAGTAACGAGCAGTACTTC.

J is TRBJ2-5 and V is TRBV2, with a possible D match to TRBD2 (5 bases). Germline-derived CDR1 and CDR2 are SNHLY and FYNNEI. Deletions cut 8 bases from V and 7 bases from J, with 29 bases between. The CDR3 covers 17 residues. In DNA form, the CDR3 reads TGTGCCAGCTTCGGCGGGTTAGGGAAATCTCCGTCAGGGACCCAGTACTTC. Protein: CASFGGLGKSPSGTQYF.

There are a few counts of this clonotype. The chain combines TRBV4-1 with TRBJ2-7; tentatively, D is TRBD1 (5 bases). Germline lookup yields CDR1 MGHRA and CDR2 YSYEKL. This CDR3 spans 16 amino acids. V gave up 1 base and J gave up 0 bases, with 13 bases separating them. CDR3 sequence (DNA): TGCGCCAGCAGCCAAGGGGTGCAGGGAAGCTCCTACGAGCAGTACTTC. Translated, it gives CASSQGVQGSSYEQYF.

The CDR3 nucleotides are TGTGCCAGCAGCTCAAGCGGCCAACCTACCCTCGACGAGCAGTACTTC. Protein: CASSSSGQPTLDEQYF. This chain connects TRBV2 to TRBJ2-7, with D possibly matching TRBD2 (5 bases). Trimming took 6 bases from V and 5 from J, leaving 23 bases between them. CDR1 is SNHLY, CDR2 FYNNEI, per germline. This CDR3 comprises 16 residues.

This clonotype was detected only once. V usage is TRBV4-1 and J usage is TRBJ2-5; TRBD2 matches at 9 bases. From germline, CDR1 is MGHRA and CDR2 YSYEKL. The V gene end was trimmed by 5 bases and the J gene end by 5 bases; junction bases not matched to a gene: 12. CDR3 length: 16 amino acids. The CDR3 bases are TGCGCCAGCAGCACTGGACTAGCGCCCGGTAGGGAGACCCAGTACTTC. Translating gives CASSTGLAPGRETQYF.

The chain joins TRBV12-3 or TRBV12-4 to TRBJ1-5, with TRBD1 as a possible D gene (5 bases). Trimming took 3 bases from V and 6 from J, leaving 12 bases between them. The CDR3 has 14 residues. The CDR3 reads CASSLGEFGQPQHF. CDR3 sequence (DNA): TGTGCCAGCAGTTTGGGGGAGTTTGGTCAGCCCCAGCATTTT.

The V call is TRBV27, the J call TRBJ2-7; 7 bases are a match to TRBD1. J lost 5 bases, V lost 8 bases, and 3 bases had no gene match. Germline V gene data show CDR1 as MNHEY and CDR2 as SMNVEV (reference sequence). The CDR3 sequence is 11 residues long. The DNA of the CDR3 is TGTGCCAGCTACAGGGGCCACGAGCAGTACTTC. It is translated as CASYRGHEQYF.

As DNA, the CDR3 is TGTGCCTGGAGTCCCAGGGGGCTCGTCTATGGCTACACCTTC. It is translated as CAWSPRGLVYGYTF. The rearrangement links TRBV30 to TRBJ1-2; 8 bases are shared with TRBD1. Germline V lookup: CDR1 GTSNPN, CDR2 SVGIG (reference sequence). V shed 2 bases and J 4 bases; nucleotides not matched to a gene: 6. This CDR3 is built from 14 residues.

CDR3 DNA sequence: TGCAGCGTTTACTCGGGACAGCGGTACGAGCAGTACTTC. It specifies CSVYSGQRYEQYF. The chain uses TRBV29-1 and TRBJ2-7; TRBD1 matches at 7 bases. The germline CDR1 and CDR2 sequences are SQVTM and ANQGSEA. V shed 5 bases and J 4 bases; nucleotides not matched to a gene: 8. This CDR3 is 13 amino acids long.

V is TRBV20-1 and J is TRBJ1-4; D remains unclear. V dropped 0 bases and J dropped 1 base, with 18 bases sitting between them. Germline loops: CDR1 DFQATT, CDR2 SNEGSKA (reference sequence). The CDR3 is made up of 18 amino acids. The CDR3 bases are TGCAGTGCTAGAGATAGTGTGACCCAGAGCATAACTAATGAAAAACTGTTTTTT. It codes for CSARDSVTQSITNEKLFF.

The chain joins TRBV6-4 to TRBJ1-1; D gene unclear. This CDR3 contains 13 residues. V shed 6 bases and J shed 3 bases, with 11 bases lying between them. The V gene's germline CDR1 is MRHNA and CDR2 SNTAGT. As DNA, the CDR3 is TGTGCCAGCAGCGCGACCAAGTACACTGAAGCTTTCTTT. Its translation is CASSATKYTEAFF.

This clonotype came up a few times. The chain is built from TRBV28 and TRBJ2-5; D is perhaps TRBD2 (5 bases). This CDR3 contains 15 residues. The ends were cut back, 7 bases at V and 2 bases at J, with 17 bases in the middle. Per the germline V gene, CDR1 is MDHEN and CDR2 is SYDVKM. Here the CDR3 reads CASNSDFQDQETQYF. The CDR3 DNA reads TGTGCCAGCAACTCGGACTTCCAGGATCAAGAGACCCAGTACTTC.

The V call is TRBV18, the J call TRBJ1-1, with TRBD1 matching 7 bases. The CDR3 spans 14 residues. The V gene end was trimmed by 3 bases and the J gene end by 5 bases; junction bases not matched to a gene: 6. The V gene's germline CDR1 is KGHSH and CDR2 LQKENI. The DNA for the CDR3 is TGTGCCAGCTCACCCCCGGACAGGAGGACTGAAGCTTTCTTT. Translating gives CASSPPDRRTEAFF.

V and J are TRBV6-1 and TRBJ1-6, with D possibly matching TRBD1 (5 bases). CDR1 is MNHNS and CDR2 is SASEGT in the germline V gene. V was trimmed by 8 bases and J by 8 bases, leaving 13 bases between them. CDR3 length: 13 residues. This CDR3 is CASRPGEDSPLHF. The CDR3 region has the DNA TGTGCCAGCCGCCCGGGGGAGGATTCACCCCTCCACTTT.

The chain is built from TRBV20-1 and TRBJ2-1; 7 nucleotides align to TRBD2. Germline V gene data show CDR1 as DFQATT and CDR2 as SNEGSKA (reference sequence). Trimming took 4 bases from V and 6 from J; bases not matched to a gene: 12. The CDR3 loop spans 15 amino acids. The CDR3 spells CSATQRAWGGNEQFF. The CDR3 nucleotides are TGCAGTGCTACCCAAAGGGCCTGGGGGGGCAATGAGCAGTTCTTC.

The V gene is TRBV5-1, the J gene TRBJ2-7; 10 bases fit TRBD2. CDR3 length: 14 residues. Germline V CDR1 and CDR2: SGHRS, YFSETQ. With 4 bases clipped from V and 3 bases from J, the junction kept 4 bases outside the gene matches. This CDR3 is CASSPRLAGYEQYF. The CDR3 DNA is TGCGCCAGCAGCCCTAGACTAGCGGGCTACGAGCAGTACTTC.

V and J are TRBV29-1 and TRBJ1-1, with D possibly being TRBD1 (6 bases). The CDR3 is 18 residues long. The germline V gene has CDR1 SQVTM and CDR2 ANQGSEA. The germline V and J ends were trimmed by 2 bases and 4 bases, with 26 bases remaining between them. The CDR3 region is CSVEKRVRGFEYATEAFF. The CDR3 region has the DNA TGCAGCGTTGAAAAGAGGGTCAGGGGCTTTGAGTACGCCACTGAAGCTTTCTTT. Drawing the rest from reference TRBV29-1 and TRBJ1-1, the complete variable domain is SAVISQKPSRDICQRGTSLTIQCQVDSQVTMMFWYRQQPGQSLTLIATANQGSEATYESGFVIDKFPISRPNLTFSTLTVSNMSPEDSSIYLCSVEKRVRGFEYATEAFFGQGTRLTVV.

This clonotype showed up just once. The chain links TRBV27 to TRBJ2-2; the match to TRBD1 covers 9 bases. The trim removed 0 bases at V and 3 bases at J, leaving 2 bases unmatched. CDR1 and CDR2 (germline): MNHEY, SMNVEV (reference sequence). This CDR3 region has 16 residues. CDR3 sequence: CASSLSGQGYTGELFF. The DNA of the CDR3 is TGTGCCAGCAGTTTATCGGGACAGGGTTACACCGGGGAGCTGTTTTTT.

DNA of the CDR3: TGCGCCAGCAGCTTGGGACAGGGGACCTATGGCTACACCTTC. Translated: CASSLGQGTYGYTF. The chain joins TRBV5-1 to TRBJ1-2, with 8 bases that match TRBD1. The CDR3 length is 14 residues. V was clipped by 0 bases and J by 4 bases; unmatched bases: 2. Per the germline V gene, CDR1 is SGHRS and CDR2 is YFSETQ.

The chain recombines TRBV7-9 with TRBJ1-2, with D unresolved. This CDR3 contains 15 residues. Germline values: CDR1 SEHNR, CDR2 FQNEAQ (reference sequence). V was shortened by 0 bases and J by 0 bases, with 8 bases between the two germline ends. CDR3 nucleotides: TGTGCCAGCAGCTTAGCTGGGGAACCTAACTATGGCTACACCTTC. This encodes CASSLAGEPNYGYTF.

A single count supports this clonotype. The chain is built from TRBV19 and TRBJ2-1; 8 bases line up with TRBD1. The germline gives CDR1 LNHDA, CDR2 SQIVND (reference sequence). The CDR3 has 12 residues. The V segment lost 7 bases and the J segment 9 bases; nucleotides outside the gene matches: 5. In nucleotides, the CDR3 is TGTGCCAGTACCCAGGACAGGGTTGAGCAGTTCTTC. It specifies CASTQDRVEQFF.

The chain has TRBV27 and TRBJ1-1; D is uncertain. Trimming took 0 bases from V and 2 from J, leaving 4 bases between them. This CDR3 region has 13 residues. The germline V gene has CDR1 MNHEY and CDR2 SMNVEV (reference sequence). CDR3 in amino acids: CASSLSTNTEAFF. The CDR3 nucleotides read TGTGCCAGCAGTTTATCGACCAACACTGAAGCTTTCTTT.

The rearrangement links TRBV28 to TRBJ1-5; no clear D gene. This CDR3 is 16 amino acids long. Germline CDR1 and CDR2: MDHEN and SYDVKM. The V end lost 2 bases, the J end lost 4 bases, and 15 bases lay between the germline ends. In nucleotides, the CDR3 is TGTGCCAGCAGTTTAGTACCGGGTCCTGGAAATCAGCCCCAGCATTTT. Its translation: CASSLVPGPGNQPQHF. The full variable domain, its missing parts supplied by reference TRBV28 and TRBJ1-5, is DVKVTQSSRYLVKRTGEKVFLECVQDMDHENMFWYRQDPGLGLRLIYFSYDVKMKEKGDIPEGYSVSREKKERFSLILESASTNQTSMYLCASSLVPGPGNQPQHFGDGTRLSIL.

The V call is TRBV6-1, the J call TRBJ1-1, with D perhaps matching TRBD1 (6 bases). In germline, CDR1 is MNHNS, CDR2 SASEGT. Trimming removed 9 bases from V and 3 bases from J, with 11 bases in between. This CDR3 region has 12 residues. The CDR3 here is CASGQRYTEAFF. As DNA, the CDR3 is TGTGCCAGTGGACAGAGGTACACTGAAGCTTTCTTT.

This chain joins TRBV4-1 and TRBJ1-6, with 9 bases matching TRBD1. The CDR3 spans 15 residues. Trimming at V came to 4 bases and at J to 4 bases, leaving 2 bases not matched to a gene. Per the germline V gene, CDR1 is MGHRA and CDR2 is YSYEKL. CDR3 nucleotide sequence: TGCGCCAGCAGCCCGGGACAGGGTTATAATTCACCCCTCCACTTT. Amino acid sequence: CASSPGQGYNSPLHF.

This chain joins TRBV25-1 and TRBJ2-1; maybe TRBD2 (5 bases). The CDR3 is 14 amino acids. From germline, CDR1 is MGHDK and CDR2 SYGVNS. Trimming cost V 4 bases and J 2 bases, with 9 bases left between them. The CDR3 spells CASSVGEAYNEQFF. The DNA for the CDR3 is TGTGCCAGCAGTGTGGGAGAGGCCTACAATGAGCAGTTCTTC.

V is TRBV20-1 and J is TRBJ2-3, with D perhaps given as TRBD1 or TRBD2 (5 bases each). The CDR3 runs to 16 residues. The germline gives CDR1 DFQATT, CDR2 SNEGSKA (reference sequence). Trimming cost V 6 bases and J 2 bases, with 21 bases left between them. The CDR3 loop reads CSAQFPGPQYTDTQYF. The CDR3 coding sequence is TGCAGTGCGCAATTTCCGGGACCCCAGTACACAGATACGCAGTATTTT.